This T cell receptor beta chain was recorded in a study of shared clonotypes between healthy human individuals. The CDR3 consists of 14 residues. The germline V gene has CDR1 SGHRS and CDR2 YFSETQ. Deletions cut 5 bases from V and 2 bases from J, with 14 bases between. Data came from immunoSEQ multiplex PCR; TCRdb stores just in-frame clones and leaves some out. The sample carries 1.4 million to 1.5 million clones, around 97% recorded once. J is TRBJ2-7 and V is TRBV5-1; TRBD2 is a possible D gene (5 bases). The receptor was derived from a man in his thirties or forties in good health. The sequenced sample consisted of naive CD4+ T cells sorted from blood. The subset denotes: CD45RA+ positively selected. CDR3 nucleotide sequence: TGCGCCAGCAGTGAGGGCAGGCTCCCCTACGAGCAGTACTTC. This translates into CASSEGRLPYEQYF.